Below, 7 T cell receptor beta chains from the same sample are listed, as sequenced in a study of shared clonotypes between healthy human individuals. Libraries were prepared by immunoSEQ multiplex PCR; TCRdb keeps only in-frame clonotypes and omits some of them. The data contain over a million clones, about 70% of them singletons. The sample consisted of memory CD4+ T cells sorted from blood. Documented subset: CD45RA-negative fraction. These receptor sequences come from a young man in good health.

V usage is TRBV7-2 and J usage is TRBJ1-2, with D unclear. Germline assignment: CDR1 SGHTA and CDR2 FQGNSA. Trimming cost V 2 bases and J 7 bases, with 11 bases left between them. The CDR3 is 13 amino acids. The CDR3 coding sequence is TGTGCCAGCAGCTTATGGGAGGCGAGTGGCTACACCTTC. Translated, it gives CASSLWEASGYTF.

The CDR3 reads CATSREAGDQPQHF. As DNA, the CDR3 is TGTGCCACCAGCAGAGAGGCAGGGGATCAGCCCCAGCATTTT. This rearrangement joins TRBV15 to TRBJ1-5, with a weak D call TRBD1 (6 bases). Germline V gene lookup returns CDR1 LNHNV and CDR2 YYDKDF (reference sequence). The CDR3 totals 14 residues. V lost 0 bases, J lost 5 bases, and 8 bases lay in between.

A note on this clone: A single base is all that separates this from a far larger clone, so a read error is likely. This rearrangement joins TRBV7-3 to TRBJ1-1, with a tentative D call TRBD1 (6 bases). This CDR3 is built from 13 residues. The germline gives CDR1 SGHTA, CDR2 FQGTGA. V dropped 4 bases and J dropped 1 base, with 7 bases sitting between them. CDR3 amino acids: CASSSGQNTEAFF. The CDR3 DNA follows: TGTGCCAGCAGCTCGGGACAGAACACTGAAGCTTTCTTT.

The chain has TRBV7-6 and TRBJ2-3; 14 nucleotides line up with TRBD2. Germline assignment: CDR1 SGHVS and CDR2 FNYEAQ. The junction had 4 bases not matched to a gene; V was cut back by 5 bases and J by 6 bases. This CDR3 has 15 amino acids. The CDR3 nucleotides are TGTGCCAGCAGCCGGGGACTAGCGGGGGAGGATACGCAGTATTTT. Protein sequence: CASSRGLAGEDTQYF. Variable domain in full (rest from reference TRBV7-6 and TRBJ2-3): GAGVSQSPRYKVTKRGQDVALRCDPISGHVSLYWYRQALGQGPEFLTYFNYEAQQDKSGLPNDRFSAERPEGSISTLTIQRTEQRDSAMYRCASSRGLAGEDTQYFGPGTRLTVL.

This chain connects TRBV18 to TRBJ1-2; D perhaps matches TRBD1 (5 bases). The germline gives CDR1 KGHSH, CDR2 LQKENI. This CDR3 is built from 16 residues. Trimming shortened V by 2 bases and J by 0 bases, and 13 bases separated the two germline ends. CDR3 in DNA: TGTGCCAGCTCACCAGGGGAAGGGGCGCCTAACTATGGCTACACCTTC. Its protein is CASSPGEGAPNYGYTF.

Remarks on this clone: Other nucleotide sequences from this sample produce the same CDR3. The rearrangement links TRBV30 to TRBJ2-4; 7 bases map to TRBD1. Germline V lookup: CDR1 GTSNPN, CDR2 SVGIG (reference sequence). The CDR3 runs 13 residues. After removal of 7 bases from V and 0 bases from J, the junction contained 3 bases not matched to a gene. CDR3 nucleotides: TGTGCCTCGTCAGGGGGAGCCAAAAACATTCAGTACTTC. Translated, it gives CASSGGAKNIQYF.

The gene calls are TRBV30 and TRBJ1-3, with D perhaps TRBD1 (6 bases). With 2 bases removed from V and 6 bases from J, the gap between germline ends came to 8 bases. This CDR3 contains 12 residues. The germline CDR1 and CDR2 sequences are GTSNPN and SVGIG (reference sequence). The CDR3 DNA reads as TGTGCCTGGAGTTCAGGGGAAAACACCATATATTTT. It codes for CAWSSGENTIYF.